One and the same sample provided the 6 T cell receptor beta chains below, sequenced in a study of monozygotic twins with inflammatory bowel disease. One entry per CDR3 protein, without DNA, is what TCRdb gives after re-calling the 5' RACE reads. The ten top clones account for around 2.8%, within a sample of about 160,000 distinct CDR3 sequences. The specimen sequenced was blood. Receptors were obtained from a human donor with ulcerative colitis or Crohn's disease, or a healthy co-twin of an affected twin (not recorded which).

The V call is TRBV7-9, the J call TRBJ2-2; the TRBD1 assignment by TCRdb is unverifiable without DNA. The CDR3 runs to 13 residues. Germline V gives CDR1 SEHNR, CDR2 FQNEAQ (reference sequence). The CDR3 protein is CASSLQGSGELFF.

The CDR3 sequence: CASSITGGSNYGYTF. This chain uses TRBV2 with TRBJ1-2; the TRBD1 assignment by TCRdb is unverifiable without DNA. There are 15 residues in the CDR3. Germline CDR1 SNHLY, CDR2 FYNNEI.

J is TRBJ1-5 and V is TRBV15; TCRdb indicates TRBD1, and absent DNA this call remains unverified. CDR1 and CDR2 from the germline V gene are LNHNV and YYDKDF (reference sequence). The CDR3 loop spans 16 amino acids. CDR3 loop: CATSRRRGTVDQPQHF.

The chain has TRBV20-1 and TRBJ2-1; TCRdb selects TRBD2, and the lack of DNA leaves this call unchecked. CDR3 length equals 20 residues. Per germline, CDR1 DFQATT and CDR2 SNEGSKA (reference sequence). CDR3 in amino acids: CSARDPRGISRRGSYNEQFF.

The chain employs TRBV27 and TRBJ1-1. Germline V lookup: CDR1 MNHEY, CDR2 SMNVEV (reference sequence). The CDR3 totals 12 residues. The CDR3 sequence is CASSLSPPEAFF.

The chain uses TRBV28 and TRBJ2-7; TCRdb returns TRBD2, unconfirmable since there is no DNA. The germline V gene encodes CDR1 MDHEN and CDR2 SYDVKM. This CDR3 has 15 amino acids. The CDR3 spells CASSPPLPGSYEQYF. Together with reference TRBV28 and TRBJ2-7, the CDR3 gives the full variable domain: DVKVTQSSRYLVKRTGEKVFLECVQDMDHENMFWYRQDPGLGLRLIYFSYDVKMKEKGDIPEGYSVSREKKERFSLILESASTNQTSMYLCASSPPLPGSYEQYFGPGTRLTVT.